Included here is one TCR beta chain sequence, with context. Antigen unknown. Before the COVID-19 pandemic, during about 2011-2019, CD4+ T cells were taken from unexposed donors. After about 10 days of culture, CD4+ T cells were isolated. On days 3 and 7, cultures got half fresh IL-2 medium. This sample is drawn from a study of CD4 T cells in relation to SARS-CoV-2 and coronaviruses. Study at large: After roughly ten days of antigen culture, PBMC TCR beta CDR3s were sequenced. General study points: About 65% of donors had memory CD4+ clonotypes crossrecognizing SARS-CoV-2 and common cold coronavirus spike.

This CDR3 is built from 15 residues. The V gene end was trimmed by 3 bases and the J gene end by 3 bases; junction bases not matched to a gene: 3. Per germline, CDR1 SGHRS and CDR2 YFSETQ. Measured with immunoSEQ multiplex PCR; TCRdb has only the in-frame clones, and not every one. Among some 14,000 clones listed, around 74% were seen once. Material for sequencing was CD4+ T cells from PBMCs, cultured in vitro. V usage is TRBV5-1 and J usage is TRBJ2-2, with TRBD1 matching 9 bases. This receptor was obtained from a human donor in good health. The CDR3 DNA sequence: TGCGCCAGCAGCTGGGACAGGGAAGACACCGGGGAGCTGTTTTTT. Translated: CASSWDREDTGELFF.